The TCR beta chain under discussion was sequenced for a study of PD-1 blockade in mismatch repair-deficient tumors (dated 2017 in TCRdb). In terms of the full investigation: Between September 2013 and late 2016, the trial enrolled 75 to 95 consecutive patients with some eleven types of mismatch repair-deficient cancer, all of whom had received prior treatment and were progressing. Deep sequencing of TCR CDR3 regions was used to track tumor-associated T cell clones in peripheral blood of patients responding to PD-1 blockade.

CDR1 and CDR2, per the germline V gene (reference sequence), are GTSNPN and SVGIG. Its CDR3 holds 17 amino acids, cysteine through phenylalanine. Only CDR3 DNA is held: 51 bases, read in frame from base 1. Trimming at the junction amounts to 4 bases on V and 1 base on J, and the germline ends lie 21 bases apart. What the authors observed across the whole study: After pembrolizumab, tumor-resident clones, which were often undetectable in blood before treatment, expanded rapidly and then contracted, generally ahead of radiologic responses.

Library preparation was by the immunoSEQ multiplex PCR assay. Here the immuneACCESS table is served through TCRdb, limited to in-frame sequences with V and J called. Missing clones are a known gap in these copies; in checked studies unresolved V genes cover under half, and the rest lacks a known reason. The sample table holds 100,000 to 150,000 clones, of which approximately 90% were seen once. In total, the top ten clones hold roughly 13% of the sample. For each enrolled patient, mismatch repair deficiency was established using either polymerase chain reaction or immunohistochemistry. TCR sequencing was carried out for three patients who responded to pembrolizumab therapy. Pembrolizumab PD-1 blockade was prospectively tested in advanced mismatch repair-deficient cancers, regardless of tissue of origin, in the phase II trial. Peripheral blood T cell samples were serially collected before and at multiple times after PD-1 blockade was started. Blood sampling time points were reported as weeks after the first dose of pembrolizumab.

As concerns this clone: Its recognized antigen is unknown. No base quality information exists; no much larger clone differs at one position.

This sequence was found in an adult with mismatch repair-deficient cancer. Source: peripheral blood, taken 44 weeks after starting pembrolizumab. The rearrangement combines TRBV30 with TRBJ2-3; the D match is possibly TRBD1 or TRBD2, with 5 bases aligned in each. The CDR3 in this case is CAWNWGWPLRRTDTQYF. The nucleotide sequence is TGTGCCTGGAATTGGGGGTGGCCCTTAAGACGCACAGATACGCAGTATTTT.